Listed below are T cell receptor beta chains from one sample, sequenced in a study of untreated major depressive disorder. Assay used: immunoSEQ multiplex PCR; TCRdb lists only in-frame clones, some missing. The profile covers approximately 15,000 clones, with about 93% appearing a single time and less than 0.9% taken by the ten largest. Specimen: CD4+ T cells from PBMCs. The receptors stem from a man younger than 40 with major depressive disorder. Each CDR3 is given with its conserved first and last residue. D genes are given only for firm matches. Not all rows give a size; the values are once, few, many and, for expanded clones, a class.

TRBJ1-4 TRBV5-1 once . TGCGCCAGCAGCCGCGGGGGGGAGGCACCCGAAAAACTGTTTTTT CASSRGGEAPEKLFF
TRBJ1-5 TRBV11-2 . . TGTGCCAGCAGCGCAGATAAGGACGGATACAATCAGCCCCAGCATTTT CASSADKDGYNQPQHF
TRBJ2-2 TRBV5-4 . . TGTGCCAGCAGCCAAGGGGATTTGAACACCGGGGAGCTGTTTTTT CASSQGDLNTGELFF
TRBJ1-5 TRBV10-3 . TRBD1 TGTGCCATCAGTGACCCCGACAGGGATAGTGGCAATCAGCCCCAGCATTTT CAISDPDRDSGNQPQHF
TRBJ2-1 TRBV4-2 . TRBD1 TGTGCCAGCAGCTACACAGGGGCCCCCTACAATGAGCAGTTCTTC CASSYTGAPYNEQFF
TRBJ1-2 TRBV2 . TRBD1 TGTGCCAGCGGGATAGACAGGGGGCACTATGGCTACACCTTC CASGIDRGHYGYTF
TRBJ2-7 TRBV11-2 . TRBD1 TGTGCCAGCAGCTTTGGGACAGAACTCCTCGAGCAGTACTTC CASSFGTELLEQYF
TRBJ1-5 TRBV28 . . TGTGCCAGCAGTTTGATCAGGGACCAGCCCCAGCATTTT CASSLIRDQPQHF
TRBJ2-7 TRBV7-2 . . TGTGCCAGCGCGGGGACAAGTCTCTACGAGCAGTACTTC CASAGTSLYEQYF
TRBJ2-1 TRBV6-5 . . TGTGCCAGCAGAAGAGGAGTAGAGCAGTTCTTC CASRRGVEQFF
TRBJ2-1 TRBV2 . TRBD1 TGTGCCAGCATTCGGGACAGGCAGAATGAGCAGTTCTTC CASIRDRQNEQFF
TRBJ2-7 TRBV7-9 . . TGTGCCAGTTCGGCGGGTGCCTACGAGCAGTACTTC CASSAGAYEQYF
TRBJ2-5 TRBV9 once TRBD2 TGTGCCAGCAGCGCCGGTAGCGGGGGGCTCCAAGAGACCCAGTACTTC CASSAGSGGLQETQYF
TRBJ1-5 TRBV4-1 . . TGCGCCAGCAGCCAAAGACCCAATCAGCCCCAGCATTTT CASSQRPNQPQHF
TRBJ2-3 TRBV7-9 . . TGTGCCAGCAGCTTCTACGGGGATATCACAGATACGCAGTATTTT CASSFYGDITDTQYF
TRBJ2-2 TRBV29-1 . . TGCAGCGTTCAAAACACCGGGGAGCTGTTTTTT CSVQNTGELFF
TRBJ2-7 TRBV6-5 once TRBD1 TGTGCCAGCAGACTCACCGGGACAGGCAACGAGCAGTACTTC CASRLTGTGNEQYF
TRBJ2-5 TRBV10-2 . TRBD2 TGCGCCAGCAGCGCCTCCAGCGGGGGGTCCATGATGACCCAGTACTTC CASSASSGGSMMTQYF
TRBJ2-7 TRBV28 . . TGTGCCAGCAGCTGGGGGCAGGGGAATGACGAGCAGTACTTC CASSWGQGNDEQYF